Each of the 28 T cell receptor beta chains below was sequenced from the same sample in a study of blood T cell repertoires in COVID-19. The method was immunoSEQ multiplex PCR; TCRdb's version includes in-frame clones alone and lacks a portion of them. Of under 350,000 clones in the sample, around 90% were seen once. Specimen: peripheral blood. All receptors derive from a woman in her twenties or thirties with COVID-19, enrolled during active disease.

In its sample, this clone was seen once. The J gene is TRBJ2-5, the V gene TRBV28, with D possibly TRBD2 on 6 matching bases. Germline CDR1 and CDR2: MDHEN and SYDVKM. This CDR3 contains 14 residues. V gave up 6 bases and J gave up 1 base, with 12 bases separating them. Written as DNA, the CDR3 is TGTGCCAGCAGCCCCCGGACTATCCAAGAGACCCAGTACTTC. It yields the protein CASSPRTIQETQYF.

This chain uses TRBV2 with TRBJ2-7, with D unresolved. Trimming removed 4 bases from V and 7 bases from J, with 14 bases in between. Germline loops: CDR1 SNHLY, CDR2 FYNNEI. This CDR3 region has 13 residues. The CDR3 DNA is TGTGCCAGCAGTGGCGAAGTTGGCAGGGAGCAGTACTTC. This codes for CASSGEVGREQYF.

The rearrangement links TRBV7-3 to TRBJ2-1, with TRBD1 identical over 9 bases. The germline V gene encodes CDR1 SGHTA and CDR2 FQGTGA. Losses at the gene ends were 8 bases for V and 8 bases for J; bases not matched to a gene: 4. The CDR3 has 12 residues. CDR3 in DNA: TGTGCCAGCGGGACAGGGAACCATGAGCAGTTCTTC. It translates to CASGTGNHEQFF.

The J gene is TRBJ2-3, the V gene TRBV9; D is uncertain. V lost 0 bases to trimming and J lost 6 bases, with 8 bases between them. The CDR3 spans 13 residues. Germline CDR1 and CDR2: SGDLS and YYNGEE. The CDR3 here is CASSVAEMDTQYF. In nucleotides, the CDR3 is TGTGCCAGCAGCGTAGCCGAGATGGATACGCAGTATTTT.

J is TRBJ2-7 and V is TRBV12-3 or TRBV12-4; a possible D gene is TRBD1 (6 bases). The V and J ends lost 5 bases and 3 bases respectively, with 11 bases between them. The length of the CDR3 is 13 residues. This chain's CDR3 is CASSRGQSYEQYF. CDR3 DNA sequence: TGTGCCAGCAGTCGCGGACAGAGCTACGAGCAGTACTTC.

The chain combines TRBV5-6 with TRBJ2-1, with 9 bases lining up with TRBD2. The junction had 3 bases not matched to a gene; V was cut back by 4 bases and J by 1 base. Germline lookup yields CDR1 SGHDT and CDR2 YYEEEE. The CDR3 loop spans 15 amino acids. The CDR3 DNA sequence: TGTGCCAGCAGCCCGACTAGCGGTTCCTACAATGAGCAGTTCTTC. Translated, it gives CASSPTSGSYNEQFF.

This sequence joins TRBV12-3 or TRBV12-4 and TRBJ2-7; unclear D gene. The CDR3 length is 11 residues. V lost 6 bases to trimming and J lost 1 base, with 4 bases between them. As DNA, the CDR3 is TGTGCCAGCAGCCAATCCTACGAGCAGTACTTC. This codes for CASSQSYEQYF.

J is TRBJ2-4 and V is TRBV15; 7 bases agree with TRBD1. The CDR3 runs 12 residues. Germline assignment: CDR1 LNHNV and CDR2 YYDKDF (reference sequence). J was trimmed by 5 bases and V by 11 bases; bases with no gene match: 6. CDR3: CASQGVQNIQYF. Written as DNA, the CDR3 is TGTGCCTCCCAGGGGGTACAAAACATTCAGTACTTC.

The rearrangement links TRBV29-1 to TRBJ1-3; a weak D match, TRBD1 (6 bases). Deletions cut 4 bases from V and 0 bases from J, with 13 bases between. Per germline, CDR1 SQVTM and CDR2 ANQGSEA. This CDR3 is built from 15 residues. The CDR3 nucleotides are TGCAGCGTTGGGGGTACAGGGTCCTCTGGAAACACCATATATTTT. Its protein is CSVGGTGSSGNTIYF.

The chain uses TRBV28 and TRBJ2-5; the match to TRBD2 covers 8 bases. With V trimmed by 3 bases and J by 4 bases, 10 bases remained unmatched. The CDR3 length is 16 residues. Germline CDR1 MDHEN, CDR2 SYDVKM. The CDR3 DNA reads TGTGCCAGCAGTTTGCGGTCTGCGGGGGGACGAGAGACCCAGTACTTC. Translation gives CASSLRSAGGRETQYF.

The V and J genes are TRBV10-2 and TRBJ1-1; tentatively, D is TRBD1 (5 bases). V lost 6 bases, J lost 5 bases, and 13 bases lay in between. Germline V CDR1 and CDR2: WSHSY, SAAADI. The CDR3 runs to 13 residues. The CDR3 is CASRGLMGTEAFF. The CDR3 DNA is TGCGCCAGCAGGGGACTAATGGGAACTGAAGCTTTCTTT.

This clone has a single count. This chain connects TRBV5-6 to TRBJ2-7, with 8 bases lining up with TRBD2. Trimming took 3 bases from V and 1 from J; bases not matched to a gene: 9. Germline CDR1 is SGHDT and CDR2 is YYEEEE. The CDR3 consists of 16 residues. The DNA for the CDR3 is TGTGCCAGCAGCTCACGGGGACTAGTAGGTTCCTACGAGCAGTACTTC. This codes for CASSSRGLVGSYEQYF.

This chain connects TRBV20-1 to TRBJ2-5, with D tentatively TRBD2 (5 bases). Germline V gives CDR1 DFQATT, CDR2 SNEGSKA (reference sequence). The CDR3 runs to 13 residues. Between the trimmed V and J ends, which lost 3 bases and 8 bases, there was a span of 16 bases. The CDR3: CSASHTDGRTQYF. CDR3 nucleotide sequence: TGCAGTGCTAGTCATACAGATGGGAGAACCCAGTACTTC.

This chain connects TRBV2 to TRBJ1-1; 7 nucleotides line up with TRBD1. V dropped 5 bases and J dropped 4; count of bases not matched to a gene: 7. The CDR3 runs 14 residues. In germline, CDR1 is SNHLY, CDR2 FYNNEI. The CDR3 region has the DNA TGTGCCAGCAGTCTTAAGCCAGGGGGCACTGAAGCTTTCTTT. Translating it yields CASSLKPGGTEAFF.

This chain connects TRBV29-1 to TRBJ1-2; D is possibly TRBD1 (5 bases). V was clipped by 8 bases and J by 8 bases, with 15 bases between them. This CDR3 contains 11 residues. Germline V gene sequence: CDR1 SQVTM, CDR2 ANQGSEA. The CDR3 sequence: CSTAGEVGYTF. CDR3 sequence (DNA): TGCAGCACTGCGGGGGAGGTGGGCTACACCTTC.

The V gene is TRBV28, the J gene TRBJ1-2; tentative D call: TRBD1 (5 bases). This CDR3 has 14 residues. Trimming left V 2 bases short and J 2 bases short, with 9 bases between. Germline values: CDR1 MDHEN, CDR2 SYDVKM. This CDR3 is CASSLQGRNYGYTF. Here the CDR3 DNA reads TGTGCCAGCAGTTTACAGGGTAGGAACTATGGCTACACCTTC.

The J gene is TRBJ2-2, the V gene TRBV19, with D possibly TRBD2 on 5 matching bases. CDR3 size: 16 residues. Trimming left V 2 bases short and J 2 bases short, with 12 bases between. CDR1 is LNHDA and CDR2 is SQIVND in the germline V gene (reference sequence). DNA of the CDR3: TGTGCCAGTAGTATACTGGGTAGCGCCAACACCGGGGAGCTGTTTTTT. Protein sequence: CASSILGSANTGELFF. Complete variable domain (other parts from reference TRBV19 and TRBJ2-2): DGGITQSPKYLFRKEGQNVTLSCEQNLNHDAMYWYRQDPGQGLRLIYYSQIVNDFQKGDIAEGYSVSREKKESFPLTVTSAQKNPTAFYLCASSILGSANTGELFFGEGSRLTVL.

V usage is TRBV28 and J usage is TRBJ1-2, with D hard to call. The CDR3 runs 13 residues. CDR1 is MDHEN, CDR2 SYDVKM, per germline. With 2 bases removed from V and 3 bases from J, the gap between germline ends came to 7 bases. CDR3 in amino acids: CASSLELYYGYTF. The CDR3 DNA is TGTGCCAGCAGTTTAGAGCTTTACTATGGCTACACCTTC.

V gene TRBV7-8 combines with J gene TRBJ2-7; 10 bases align to TRBD1. Germline CDR1 reads SGHVS; CDR2 reads FQNEAQ. V shed 0 bases and J 7 bases; nucleotides not matched to a gene: 9. The CDR3 contains 16 residues. CDR3 DNA: TGTGCCAGCAGCTTAGCGACAGGGGGCGCCCGGGGGGAGCAGTACTTC. Residues: CASSLATGGARGEQYF.

The gene calls are TRBV24-1 and TRBJ2-3, with TRBD1 matching 8 bases. CDR1 and CDR2 from the germline V gene are KGHDR and SFDVKD. This CDR3 spans 15 amino acids. V lost 5 bases to trimming and J lost 0 bases; unmatched junction nucleotides: 3. The CDR3 region has the DNA TGTGCCACCAGTGCCCGGGACAGGAGCACAGATACGCAGTATTTT. Residues: CATSARDRSTDTQYF.

This rearrangement joins TRBV7-2 to TRBJ2-7; 7 nucleotides match TRBD2. The CDR3 runs 14 residues. V shed 6 bases, J shed 2 bases, and the junction held 7 bases outside the gene matches. Per the germline V gene, CDR1 is SGHTA and CDR2 is FQGNSA. CDR3 protein: CASRVASGTYEQYF. The CDR3 DNA follows: TGTGCCAGCAGGGTGGCTAGCGGAACCTACGAGCAGTACTTC.

This clone was seen a handful of times. This sequence joins TRBV10-3 and TRBJ1-2; D might be TRBD1 (5 bases). The CDR3 loop spans 13 amino acids. Germline V gene lookup returns CDR1 ENHRY and CDR2 SYGVKD. V was clipped by 4 bases and J by 4 bases, with 10 bases between them. The DNA for the CDR3 is TGTGCCATCAGTGGACAGATTCTCTATGGCTACACCTTC. Encoded protein: CAISGQILYGYTF.

This clone was counted once. The chain carries TRBV19 and TRBJ2-1, with 11 bases matching TRBD2. The CDR3 is 14 amino acids. Trimming removed 10 bases from V and 4 bases from J; junction bases left unmatched: 6. Germline values: CDR1 LNHDA, CDR2 SQIVND (reference sequence). The CDR3 is CATGTSGSYNEQFF. CDR3 coding DNA: TGTGCCACCGGGACTAGCGGAAGTTACAATGAGCAGTTCTTC.

V and J are TRBV5-4 and TRBJ2-3; D remains unclear. Per the germline V gene, CDR1 is SGHNT and CDR2 is YYREEE (reference sequence). This CDR3 is built from 16 residues. V gave up 4 bases and J gave up 4 bases, with 19 bases separating them. The CDR3 here is CASSPLIGFEADTQYF. The CDR3 nucleotides are TGTGCCAGCAGCCCATTAATCGGCTTTGAGGCAGATACGCAGTATTTT. The full variable domain, in which reference TRBV5-4 and TRBJ2-3 provide the parts outside the CDR3, is ETGVTQSPTHLIKTRGQQVTLRCSSQSGHNTVSWYQQALGQGPQFIFQYYREEENGRGNFPPRFSGLQFPNYSSELNVNALELDDSALYLCASSPLIGFEADTQYFGPGTRLTVL.

J is TRBJ1-1 and V is TRBV29-1, with 7 bases fitting TRBD1. CDR3 length: 14 amino acids. The V segment lost 6 bases and the J segment 12 bases; nucleotides outside the gene matches: 19. CDR1 and CDR2 (germline): SQVTM, ANQGSEA. The chain's CDR3 is CSVAGTVSHQRTFF. The CDR3 DNA follows: TGCAGCGTGGCCGGGACAGTTTCCCATCAAAGAACTTTCTTT.

The chain is built from TRBV28 and TRBJ2-7, with D possibly being TRBD2 (5 bases). The CDR3 is made up of 14 amino acids. Trimming left V 7 bases short and J 6 bases short, with 19 bases between. Germline V gene lookup returns CDR1 MDHEN and CDR2 SYDVKM. As DNA, the CDR3 is TGTGCCAGCACCCAAGGAGGCCTAGCAGTCGAGCAGTACTTC. Its protein is CASTQGGLAVEQYF.

V usage is TRBV6-5 and J usage is TRBJ1-4; 7 bases match TRBD1. Germline-derived CDR1 and CDR2 are MNHEY and SVGAGI. The CDR3 covers 12 residues. With V trimmed by 5 bases and J by 8 bases, 2 bases remained unmatched. The CDR3 reads CASSKTGEKLFF. The CDR3 DNA reads TGTGCCAGCAGTAAGACAGGGGAAAAACTGTTTTTT.

The chain is built from TRBV5-4 and TRBJ1-4; 8 bases agree with TRBD1. Germline V gives CDR1 SGHNT, CDR2 YYREEE (reference sequence). With V trimmed by 4 bases and J by 5 bases, 4 bases remained unmatched. This CDR3 is 14 amino acids long. DNA of the CDR3: TGTGCCAGCAGCCCGGACAGGGTGAATGAAAAACTGTTTTTT. It codes for CASSPDRVNEKLFF.